The 19 T cell receptor beta chains below come from one sample, sequenced in a study of T cell changes during pregnancy in multiple sclerosis. The data were produced by immunoSEQ multiplex PCR, yet TCRdb's version contains in-frame clones alone and is incomplete. This table has around 80,000 clones, 94% appearing once. The sample consisted of peripheral blood, taken in the second trimester of pregnancy. These receptors came from a female donor in good health, enrolled as a control in a pregnancy study.

The chain is built from TRBV28 and TRBJ1-2; D might be TRBD1 (5 bases). The CDR3 is 13 amino acids. Germline V gene sequence: CDR1 MDHEN, CDR2 SYDVKM. Trimming removed 3 bases at V and 8 bases at J, with 13 bases between. CDR3 nucleotide sequence: TGTGCCAGCAGTTTCTCTGGGGCAGACGGCTACACCTTC. Protein product: CASSFSGADGYTF.

The chain carries TRBV28 and TRBJ2-1, with D perhaps matching TRBD2 (6 bases). This CDR3 comprises 13 residues. From germline, CDR1 is MDHEN and CDR2 SYDVKM. Trimming cost V 1 base and J 8 bases, with 9 bases left between them. CDR3 sequence reads: CASSLLDYYEQFF. For the CDR3, the DNA is TGTGCCAGCAGTTTATTGGACTATTATGAGCAGTTCTTC.

V gene TRBV5-6 combines with J gene TRBJ1-2; no definite D call. The CDR3 spans 12 residues. The germline CDR1 and CDR2 sequences are SGHDT and YYEEEE. The V end was cut by 4 bases, the J end by 8 bases, with 12 bases between. In DNA, the CDR3 is TGTGCCAGCAGCCTCGGCGGATACGGCTACACCTTC. It is translated as CASSLGGYGYTF.

The CDR3 coding sequence is TGTGCCAGCAGTATAGATCAGCCCCAGCATTTT. It translates to CASSIDQPQHF. V usage is TRBV2 and J usage is TRBJ1-5, with no clear D. The germline V gene encodes CDR1 SNHLY and CDR2 FYNNEI. The length of the CDR3 is 11 residues. Between the trimmed V and J ends, which lost 5 bases and 5 bases, there was a span of 4 bases. Drawing the rest from reference TRBV2 and TRBJ1-5, the complete variable domain is EPEVTQTPSHQVTQMGQEVILRCVPISNHLYFYWYRQILGQKVEFLVSFYNNEISEKSEIFDDQFSVERPDGSNFTLKIRSTKLEDSAMYFCASSIDQPQHFGDGTRLSIL.

This rearrangement joins TRBV5-6 to TRBJ1-1, with 7 bases that match TRBD1. This CDR3 is built from 15 residues. The germline V gene encodes CDR1 SGHDT and CDR2 YYEEEE. V lost 4 bases to trimming and J lost 5 bases; unmatched junction nucleotides: 11. The CDR3 sequence: CASSPPQGGRTEAFF. The CDR3 nucleotides read TGTGCCAGCAGCCCGCCCCAGGGGGGTAGGACTGAAGCTTTCTTT.

The chain couples TRBV19 to TRBJ2-1; 10 bases align to TRBD2. The CDR3 totals 19 residues. Germline values: CDR1 LNHDA, CDR2 SQIVND (reference sequence). V dropped 5 bases and J dropped 5; count of bases not matched to a gene: 18. CDR3: CASSRGTPGLALENNEQFF. CDR3 DNA: TGTGCCAGTAGTCGCGGGACACCGGGACTAGCGTTGGAGAACAATGAGCAGTTCTTC.

This clone is a singleton in its sample. The chain has TRBV5-4 and TRBJ1-1, with 11 bases matching TRBD1. This CDR3 is built from 16 residues. Germline lookup yields CDR1 SGHNT and CDR2 YYREEE (reference sequence). V was clipped by 4 bases and J by 2 bases; unmatched bases: 7. CDR3 loop: CASSNGQGARNTEAFF. In DNA, the CDR3 is TGTGCCAGCAGCAACGGACAGGGGGCAAGAAACACTGAAGCTTTCTTT.

V gene TRBV6-1 combines with J gene TRBJ2-5; 7 nucleotides agree with TRBD2. This CDR3 is built from 15 residues. With 2 bases clipped from V and 2 bases from J, the junction kept 5 bases outside the gene matches. Per germline, CDR1 MNHNS and CDR2 SASEGT. The CDR3 DNA sequence: TGTGCCAGCAGTGAATTTGTGGGAGGGCAAGAGACCCAGTACTTC. Its translation: CASSEFVGGQETQYF.

V gene TRBV15 combines with J gene TRBJ1-3; D unresolved. The CDR3 contains 15 residues. The germline V gene encodes CDR1 LNHNV and CDR2 YYDKDF (reference sequence). Trimming took 3 bases from V and 0 from J, leaving 9 bases between them. The CDR3 DNA reads TGTGCCACCAGCAGTCCCCCAAACTCTGGAAACACCATATATTTT. As protein: CATSSPPNSGNTIYF.

CDR3 bases: TGTGCCAGCAGTACTAGCGGGAGCACAGATACGCAGTATTTT. Its translation is CASSTSGSTDTQYF. V and J are TRBV6-4 and TRBJ2-3; 9 nucleotides match TRBD2. The CDR3 is 14 residues long. With 5 bases clipped from V and 0 bases from J, the junction kept 0 bases outside the gene matches. Per germline, CDR1 MRHNA and CDR2 SNTAGT.

The genes are TRBV11-3 and TRBJ2-1, with 9 bases identical to TRBD2. The germline gives CDR1 SGHNT, CDR2 YENEEA. V was clipped by 1 base and J by 5 bases; unmatched bases: 9. This CDR3 is built from 17 residues. The DNA for the CDR3 is TGTGCCAGCAGCTTAGGCTACGCTAGCGGGGTACACAATGAGCAGTTCTTC. Amino acids: CASSLGYASGVHNEQFF. Together with reference TRBV11-3 and TRBJ2-1, the CDR3 gives the full variable domain: EAGVVQSPRYKIIEKKQPVAFWCNPISGHNTLYWYLQNLGQGPELLIRYENEEAVDDSQLPKDRFSAERLKGVDSTLKIQPAELGDSAVYLCASSLGYASGVHNEQFFGPGTRLTVL.

CDR3 protein: CASSWGGDQPQHF. CDR3 nucleotides: TGTGCCAGCAGTTGGGGGGGGGATCAGCCCCAGCATTTT. The chain joins TRBV6-5 to TRBJ1-5, with D possibly matching TRBD1 (5 bases). Germline V gene sequence: CDR1 MNHEY, CDR2 SVGAGI. Trimming removed 4 bases from V and 5 bases from J, with 9 bases in between. The CDR3 is 13 amino acids.

This chain uses TRBV28 with TRBJ1-3; no definite D call. The V end was cut by 5 bases, the J end by 0 bases, with 8 bases between. CDR3 length: 14 residues. CDR1 is MDHEN and CDR2 is SYDVKM in the germline V gene. The CDR3 DNA follows: TGTGCCAGCAGTCCCGGGAGCTCTGGAAACACCATATATTTT. Protein product: CASSPGSSGNTIYF.

The chain carries TRBV10-1 and TRBJ2-3; D ambiguous. This CDR3 has 13 amino acids. V lost 11 bases, J lost 4 bases, and 16 bases lay in between. CDR1 and CDR2 (germline): WNHNN, SYGVQD (reference sequence). This CDR3 reads CAPLLVASDTQYF. The CDR3 coding sequence is TGCGCCCCCTTGCTCGTAGCCTCAGATACGCAGTATTTT.

The genes are TRBV28 and TRBJ1-2; D unresolved. Germline CDR1 is MDHEN and CDR2 is SYDVKM. This CDR3 comprises 14 residues. V was shortened by 6 bases and J by 7 bases, with 18 bases between the two germline ends. The DNA of the CDR3 is TGTGCCAGCAGATCCGAGCGCTCAGCTGTTGGCTACACCTTC. It translates to CASRSERSAVGYTF.

V gene TRBV27 combines with J gene TRBJ2-7; 11 bases align to TRBD2. CDR1 MNHEY and CDR2 SMNVEV come from the germline V gene (reference sequence). Trimming at V came to 1 base and at J to 7 bases, leaving 9 bases not matched to a gene. CDR3 length: 16 amino acids. CDR3 residues: CASSLWGLAAGEEQYF. The CDR3 nucleotides read TGTGCCAGCAGTTTATGGGGACTAGCGGCAGGTGAGGAGCAGTACTTC.

The rearrangement links TRBV27 to TRBJ2-4; D call uncertain. Trimming pared 5 bases from V and 6 bases from J, leaving 17 bases between. The CDR3 length is 15 residues. Germline lookup yields CDR1 MNHEY and CDR2 SMNVEV (reference sequence). The CDR3 here is CASSLLPGEINIQYF. For the CDR3, the DNA is TGTGCCAGCAGTCTCCTACCCGGAGAAATAAACATTCAGTACTTC.

The CDR3 reads CASSIPGVPNEKLFF. In nucleotides, the CDR3 is TGCGCCAGCTCAATACCAGGGGTTCCTAATGAAAAACTGTTTTTT. The chain links TRBV4-1 to TRBJ1-4, with D perhaps matching TRBD1 (6 bases). Germline CDR1 MGHRA, CDR2 YSYEKL. CDR3 length: 15 residues. With 8 bases removed from V and 3 bases from J, the gap between germline ends came to 16 bases.

The chain uses TRBV15 and TRBJ2-1; possible D gene TRBD2, 5 bases. Germline V gene lookup returns CDR1 LNHNV and CDR2 YYDKDF (reference sequence). The CDR3 is 14 residues long. V gave up 5 bases and J gave up 8 bases, with 16 bases separating them. CDR3 residues: CATSQLVARYEQFF. DNA for the CDR3: TGTGCCACCAGCCAACTAGTCGCACGGTATGAGCAGTTCTTC. The whole variable domain, remainder taken from reference TRBV15 and TRBJ2-1, is DAMVIQNPRYQVTQFGKPVTLSCSQTLNHNVMYWYQQKSSQAPKLLFHYYDKDFNNEADTPDNFQSRRPNTSFCFLDIRSPGLGDTAMYLCATSQLVARYEQFFGPGTRLTVL.